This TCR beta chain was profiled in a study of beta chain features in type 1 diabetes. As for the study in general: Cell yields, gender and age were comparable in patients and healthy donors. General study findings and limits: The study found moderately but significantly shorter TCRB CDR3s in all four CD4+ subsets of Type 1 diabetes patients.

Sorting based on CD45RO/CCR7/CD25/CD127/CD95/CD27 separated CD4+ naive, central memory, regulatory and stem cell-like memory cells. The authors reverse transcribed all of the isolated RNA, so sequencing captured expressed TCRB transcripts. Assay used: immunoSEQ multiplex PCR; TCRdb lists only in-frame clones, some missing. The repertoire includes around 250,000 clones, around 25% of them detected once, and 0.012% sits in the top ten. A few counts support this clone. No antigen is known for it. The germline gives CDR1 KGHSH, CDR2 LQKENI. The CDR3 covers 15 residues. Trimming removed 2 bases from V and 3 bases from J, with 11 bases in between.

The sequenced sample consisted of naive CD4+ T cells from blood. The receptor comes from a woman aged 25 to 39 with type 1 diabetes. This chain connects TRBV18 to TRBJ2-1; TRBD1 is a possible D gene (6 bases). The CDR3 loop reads CASSPTGLIYNEQFF. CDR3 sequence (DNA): TGTGCCAGCTCACCAACAGGGTTGATCTACAATGAGCAGTTCTTC. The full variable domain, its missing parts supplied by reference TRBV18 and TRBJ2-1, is NAGVMQNPRHLVRRRGQEARLRCSPMKGHSHVYWYRQLPEEGLKFMVYLQKENIIDESGMPKERFSAEFPKEGPSILRIQQVVRGDSAAYFCASSPTGLIYNEQFFGPGTRLTVL.